This is a list of T cell receptor beta chains from one sample in a study of T-cell reconstitution after alpha-beta-depleted transplantation in children. In TCRdb, the PCR reads were re-called with MiXCR into one record per CDR3 protein. Of a few hundred thousand distinct CDR3 sequences listed, roughly a quarter were seen once; the top ten hold about 35%. The material was PBMCs, obtained before TCRalphabeta/CD19-depleted stem cell transplant. The receptor set was obtained from a boy under two years old with Wiskott-Aldrich syndrome, due to receive a stem cell transplant. The CDR3 runs from the conserved cysteine through the conserved F or W. The D gene is left open where the match is weak. Not all rows give a size; the values are once, few, many and, for expanded clones, a class.

CDR3,DNA,V,size,D,J
CSARIEQRSPLHF,TGCAGTGCTAGAATTGAACAGCGGTCACCCCTCCACTTT,TRBV20-1,NA,NA,TRBJ1-6
CASRRTGGSGANVLTF,TGTGCCAGCAGACGGACAGGGGGCTCTGGGGCCAACGTCCTGACTTTC,TRBV12-3/TRBV12-4,NA,TRBD1,TRBJ2-6
CASSLFIRGSSYEQYF,TGCGCCAGCAGCTTGTTTATTCGGGGGTCCTCCTACGAGCAGTACTTC,TRBV5-1,NA,NA,TRBJ2-7
CSVVGGLRNEQYF,TGCAGCGTTGTGGGGGGTTTGAGGAACGAGCAGTACTTC,TRBV29-1,NA,NA,TRBJ2-7
CASSLGQATEAFF,TGTGCCAGCAGTTTGGGACAGGCCACTGAAGCTTTCTTT,TRBV6-5,NA,TRBD1,TRBJ1-1
CASSPNSQDTEAFF,TGTGCCAGCAGTCCGAACTCACAGGACACTGAAGCTTTCTTT,TRBV27,few,NA,TRBJ1-1
CASSLARRSEQYF,TGTGCCAGCAGTTTAGCGCGCCGCTCAGAGCAGTACTTC,TRBV12-3/TRBV12-4,NA,NA,TRBJ2-7
CASPQGGSSYEQYF,TGTGCCTCCCCACAGGGCGGAAGCTCCTACGAGCAGTACTTC,TRBV27,few,NA,TRBJ2-7
CASSLDVGETQYF,TGCGCCAGCAGCTTGGATGTGGGAGAGACCCAGTACTTC,TRBV5-1,NA,NA,TRBJ2-5
CASSLSSLPRAPLHF,TGTGCCAGCAGTTTATCTTCCCTCCCGCGGGCACCCCTCCACTTT,TRBV27,NA,NA,TRBJ1-6
CASSLRGATNEKLFF,TGTGCCAGCAGCCTCCGGGGAGCAACTAATGAAAAACTGTTTTTT,TRBV6-1,few,NA,TRBJ1-4
CASSSTTPGYNEQFF,TGCGCCAGCAGCTCTACTACCCCGGGTTACAATGAGCAGTTCTTC,TRBV5-1,few,NA,TRBJ2-1
CASSLVGRGRSNQPQHF,TGTGCCAGCAGTTTAGTGGGTCGGGGTAGGAGCAATCAGCCCCAGCATTTT,TRBV27,NA,NA,TRBJ1-5
CSDRTSGVNF,TGCAGCGACCGGACTAGCGGCGTGAATTTT,TRBV29-1,NA,TRBD2,TRBJ2-3
CASSQASRRTDTQYF,TGTGCCAGCAGCCAAGCCTCTCGACGCACAGATACGCAGTATTTT,TRBV3-1,few,NA,TRBJ2-3
CASTTTTGVYEQYF,TGTGCCAGCACCACTACCACCGGCGTCTACGAGCAGTACTTC,TRBV6-1,NA,NA,TRBJ2-7
CASSVAGQTDTQYF,TGTGCCAGCAGCGTAGCGGGACAGACAGATACGCAGTATTTT,TRBV9,once,TRBD1,TRBJ2-3
CASSLGLEQYF,TGTGCCAGCAGCTTAGGTCTCGAGCAGTACTTC,TRBV7-2,few,NA,TRBJ2-7
CSASVTGGAGTGELFF,TGCAGTGCTAGCGTGACAGGGGGCGCAGGCACCGGGGAGCTGTTTTTT,TRBV20-1,few,TRBD1,TRBJ2-2
CASSSVRGYNEQFF,TGCGCCAGCAGCTCCGTTAGGGGATACAATGAGCAGTTCTTC,TRBV5-1,NA,NA,TRBJ2-1
CASSLDPLYYEQYF,TGCGCCAGCAGCCTAGACCCACTTTACTACGAGCAGTACTTC,TRBV5-1,few,NA,TRBJ2-7
CASSFSTEAFF,TGTGCCAGCAGTTTTAGCACTGAAGCTTTCTTT,TRBV12-3/TRBV12-4,NA,NA,TRBJ1-1
CASSQDSGGPDNEQFF,TGTGCCAGCAGCCAAGATTCAGGGGGTCCCGACAATGAGCAGTTCTTC,TRBV3-1,NA,TRBD1,TRBJ2-1
CASSRRLVPYNEQFF,TGCGCCAGCAGCCGGAGACTAGTACCCTACAATGAGCAGTTCTTC,TRBV4-1,few,NA,TRBJ2-1
CASSETVYTF,TGTGCCAGCAGTGAAACAGTCTACACCTTC,TRBV2,NA,NA,TRBJ1-2
CAISGALAGGLDEQFF,TGTGCCATCAGTGGGGCCCTAGCGGGAGGATTGGATGAGCAGTTCTTC,TRBV10-3,few,TRBD2,TRBJ2-1
CASSLVLQLSNYGYTF,TGTGCCAGCAGCTTGGTCCTGCAACTATCTAACTATGGCTACACCTTC,TRBV5-5,NA,NA,TRBJ1-2
CASGRLAGPHEQYF,TGTGCCAGCGGCCGACTAGCGGGACCCCACGAGCAGTACTTC,TRBV3-1,few,TRBD2,TRBJ2-7
CSARPPTETQYF,TGCAGTGCCCGCCCCCCCACAGAGACCCAGTACTTC,TRBV20-1,NA,NA,TRBJ2-5
CASRPPLTGPYPNTGELFF,TGCGCCAGCAGACCGCCCTTGACAGGGCCCTACCCGAACACCGGGGAGCTGTTTTTT,TRBV5-1,few,TRBD1,TRBJ2-2
CASSESIGRNQPQHF,TGTGCCAGCAGTGAATCGATAGGTCGAAATCAGCCCCAGCATTTT,TRBV6-4,NA,NA,TRBJ1-5
CSVETRGTSGKNIQYF,TGCAGCGTTGAAACAAGGGGGACTAGCGGGAAAAACATTCAGTACTTC,TRBV29-1,NA,TRBD2,TRBJ2-4
CASSWNSGPSYEQYF,TGTGCCAGCAGCTGGAACTCTGGCCCATCCTACGAGCAGTACTTC,TRBV5-5,few,NA,TRBJ2-7
CASSLAGPDTQYF,TGCGCCAGCAGCTTGGCGGGGCCAGATACGCAGTATTTT,TRBV5-1,many,NA,TRBJ2-3
CASSYTTRGGDTQYF,TGCGCCAGCAGCTACACGACGCGGGGTGGAGATACGCAGTATTTT,TRBV5-1,few,NA,TRBJ2-3
CASSLGRDTDTQYF,TGTGCCAGCAGCTTAGGACGCGACACAGATACGCAGTATTTT,TRBV7-6,NA,NA,TRBJ2-3